This paragraph covers one T cell receptor beta chain sequence. Assay used: immunoSEQ multiplex PCR; TCRdb lists only in-frame clones, some missing. The repertoire holds 130,000 or so clones, 92% seen once, with 5.5% in the top ten. These data are taken from a study of control samples from healthy donors and cancer patients. The V gene's germline CDR1 is ENHRY and CDR2 SYGVKD. The germline V and J ends were trimmed by 6 bases and 5 bases, with 13 bases remaining between them. This CDR3 comprises 13 residues. This receptor was identified in a man aged 18-30 years in good health. This chain links TRBV10-3 with TRBJ2-5, with D perhaps being TRBD1 or TRBD2 (5 bases each). The source material was blood. CDR3 amino acids: CAISPGPRETQYF. The CDR3 DNA reads as TGTGCCATCAGCCCGGGACCCCGGGAGACCCAGTACTTC.